This paragraph covers one T cell receptor beta chain sequence. This CDR3 contains 15 residues. Germline V gene lookup returns CDR1 KGHSY and CDR2 FQNENV. The J segment lost 4 bases and the V segment lost 0 bases, leaving 3 bases of the junction unmatched. The source of the sample is a study of blood T cell repertoires in COVID-19. Study overall: T cells, B-cell-depleted T cells, or PBMCs provided the cDNA or gDNA that served as material.

Some clones are missing from TCRdb's copy, which holds only in-frame ones; the method was immunoSEQ multiplex PCR. The table has around 100,000 clones, roughly nine tenths seen once; the top ten hold around 16%. The sequenced sample consisted of peripheral blood. The receptor's source is a man between 50 and 59 years old with acute or convalescent COVID-19. The chain links TRBV16 to TRBJ1-5; TRBD1 aligns across 7 bases. The CDR3 loop reads CASSQSNRGNQPQHF. CDR3 DNA sequence: TGTGCCAGCAGCCAATCTAACAGGGGTAATCAGCCCCAGCATTTT.